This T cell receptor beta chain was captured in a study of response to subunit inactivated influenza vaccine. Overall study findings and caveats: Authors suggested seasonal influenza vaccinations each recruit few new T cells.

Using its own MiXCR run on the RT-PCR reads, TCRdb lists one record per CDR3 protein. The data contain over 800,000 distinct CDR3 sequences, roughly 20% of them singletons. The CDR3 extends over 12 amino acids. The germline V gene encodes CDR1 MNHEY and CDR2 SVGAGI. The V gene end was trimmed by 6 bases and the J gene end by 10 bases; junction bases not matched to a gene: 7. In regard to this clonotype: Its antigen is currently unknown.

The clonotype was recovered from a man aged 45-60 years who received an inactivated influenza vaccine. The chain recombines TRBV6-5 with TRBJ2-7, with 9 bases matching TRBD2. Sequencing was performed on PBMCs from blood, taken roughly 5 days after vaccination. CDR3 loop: CASRPAGGEQYF. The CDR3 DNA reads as TGTGCCAGCAGACCAGCGGGAGGAGAACAGTACTTC.